These 18 T cell receptor beta chains were sequenced from one sample in a study of early T cells in non-severe SARS-CoV-2 infection. TCRdb used MiXCR to reprocess the 5' RACE reads, holding one entry per CDR3 protein. The table includes 84,000 or so distinct CDR3 sequences, 13% to 15% detected once. Sample: whole blood. Source of these receptors: an adult who was a healthcare worker with PCR-confirmed SARS-CoV-2 infection or an uninfected control (not recorded which).

The table lists this clonotype with many counts. This rearrangement joins TRBV5-4 to TRBJ2-7; 15 bases are shared with TRBD2. With V trimmed by 4 bases and J by 6 bases, 8 bases remained unmatched. CDR1 and CDR2 from the germline V gene are SGHNT and YYREEE (reference sequence). This CDR3 comprises 16 residues. CDR3 amino acids: CASSPARTSGGGEQYF. CDR3 nucleotide sequence: TGTGCCAGCAGCCCCGCGCGGACTAGCGGGGGGGGCGAGCAGTACTTC.

This clonotype was found a few times. The V gene is TRBV29-1, the J gene TRBJ2-7; D tentatively reads TRBD1 or TRBD2 (5 bases each). Germline V gives CDR1 SQVTM, CDR2 ANQGSEA. This CDR3 comprises 11 residues. V lost 6 bases and J 6 bases, leaving 12 bases between the germline ends. CDR3 DNA: TGCAGCGTGATTTTGGGGACCGAGCAGTACTTC. It encodes CSVILGTEQYF.

This clonotype was detected many times. The V call is TRBV7-3, the J call TRBJ2-3; D gene uncertain. This CDR3 contains 14 residues. Per the germline V gene, CDR1 is SGHTA and CDR2 is FQGTGA. Trimming left V 5 bases short and J 0 bases short, with 9 bases between. This CDR3 is CASSPQHSTDTQYF. The CDR3 DNA is TGTGCCAGCAGCCCCCAGCATAGCACAGATACGCAGTATTTT.

This chain uses TRBV6-6 with TRBJ1-2; no definite D call. The V gene lost 6 bases and the J gene lost 8 bases, with 13 bases spanning the gap. This CDR3 region has 12 residues. Germline CDR1 MNHNY, CDR2 SVGAGI (reference sequence). The CDR3 coding sequence is TGTGCCAGCAGCCAGACAACCTCCGGCTACACCTTC. As protein: CASSQTTSGYTF.

This clonotype has only a few counts. This chain connects TRBV28 to TRBJ1-4; D gene uncertain. Germline-derived CDR1 and CDR2 are MDHEN and SYDVKM. The V gene lost 5 bases and the J gene lost 14 bases, with 18 bases spanning the gap. The CDR3 sequence is 13 residues long. The CDR3 spells CASSPDDKPNLFF. CDR3 nucleotides: TGTGCCAGCAGTCCCGACGACAAGCCTAATCTGTTTTTT.

The chain carries TRBV28 and TRBJ2-7, with unresolved D. CDR1 MDHEN and CDR2 SYDVKM come from the germline V gene. CDR3 length: 11 amino acids. V shed 4 bases and J shed 9 bases, with 10 bases lying between them. The CDR3: CASSSNRGQYF. Written as DNA, the CDR3 is TGTGCCAGCAGTTCGAACCGAGGGCAGTACTTC.

This clonotype was detected a few times. The chain joins TRBV6-2 or TRBV6-3 to TRBJ2-7; a possible D gene is TRBD1 (6 bases). Germline V gene data show CDR1 as MNHEY and CDR2 as SVGEGT. Trimming removed 5 bases at V and 0 bases at J, with 8 bases between. The CDR3 totals 13 residues. The chain's CDR3 is CASSGGPSYEQYF. The CDR3 DNA sequence: TGTGCCAGCAGTGGGGGCCCCTCCTACGAGCAGTACTTC.

This clonotype was picked up a small number of times. The chain uses TRBV27 and TRBJ2-5; D gene unclear. This CDR3 is built from 17 residues. Germline V CDR1 and CDR2: MNHEY, SMNVEV (reference sequence). V shed 5 bases and J shed 4 bases, with 23 bases lying between them. CDR3 amino acids: CASSPSPVTTYVETQYF. The CDR3 nucleotides are TGTGCCAGCAGTCCTTCCCCCGTCACGACGTACGTAGAGACCCAGTACTTC.

About this clonotype itself: No conserved phenylalanine or tryptophan is present at the end of the CDR3, so a read error is the likely explanation. As DNA, the CDR3 is TGTGCCAGCAGCTTAGTAATCGGGGCTCAAGAGACCCAGTACTCC. Translated, it gives CASSLVIGAQETQYS. The V call is TRBV7-2, the J call TRBJ2-5; D tentatively reads TRBD1 or TRBD2 (5 bases each). The V and J ends lost 1 base and 2 bases respectively, with 11 bases between them. This CDR3 has 15 residues. Per the germline V gene, CDR1 is SGHTA and CDR2 is FQGNSA.

The chain is built from TRBV30 and TRBJ1-2; D is uncertain. The germline V and J ends were trimmed by 0 bases and 4 bases, with 15 bases remaining between them. The V gene's germline CDR1 is GTSNPN and CDR2 SVGIG (reference sequence). The CDR3 extends over 15 amino acids. The CDR3 DNA reads as TGTGCCTGGAGTGTAGATAGAGCGTTATCCTATGGCTACACCTTC. This translates into CAWSVDRALSYGYTF.

This clonotype was recorded many times. The V gene is TRBV28, the J gene TRBJ1-1; the D gene is possibly TRBD1 (5 bases). This CDR3 has 13 amino acids. The germline gives CDR1 MDHEN, CDR2 SYDVKM. V shed 8 bases and J shed 1 base, with 11 bases lying between them. DNA of the CDR3: TGTGCCAGCCGGACGGGGCAGAACACTGAAGCTTTCTTT. Translation: CASRTGQNTEAFF.

The chain joins TRBV7-2 to TRBJ2-1; possible D gene TRBD2, 7 bases. Germline CDR1 SGHTA, CDR2 FQGNSA. CDR3 size: 15 residues. Deletions cut 4 bases from V and 1 base from J, with 11 bases between. The CDR3 sequence: CASSSGGRSYNEQFF. The CDR3 DNA follows: TGTGCCAGCAGCTCGGGGGGCAGGTCCTACAATGAGCAGTTCTTC.

This clonotype came up a few times. The chain couples TRBV6-2 or TRBV6-3 to TRBJ2-2; D is unresolved. The germline V gene encodes CDR1 MNHEY and CDR2 SVGEGT. The germline V and J ends were trimmed by 5 bases and 9 bases, with 10 bases remaining between them. This CDR3 has 12 amino acids. CDR3 residues: CASSLQARELFF. The CDR3, as DNA: TGTGCCAGCAGTCTCCAAGCCAGGGAGCTGTTTTTT.

This chain uses TRBV29-1 with TRBJ2-1, with 7 bases that match TRBD1. This CDR3 spans 15 amino acids. V trimming: 4 bases; J trimming: 4 bases; junction bases outside the gene matches: 10. The V gene's germline CDR1 is SQVTM and CDR2 ANQGSEA. CDR3: CSVVLPRGRYNEQFF. The CDR3 region has the DNA TGCAGCGTTGTACTCCCCAGGGGGAGATACAATGAGCAGTTCTTC.

This clonotype was detected a few times. V gene TRBV9 combines with J gene TRBJ1-1, with 9 bases aligning to TRBD1. The CDR3 covers 14 residues. The V and J ends lost 4 bases and 4 bases, in that order; junction bases with no gene match: 5. Germline CDR1 SGDLS, CDR2 YYNGEE. CDR3 bases: TGTGCCAGCAGCAAACAGGGGGCGAGCACTGAAGCTTTCTTT. Its protein product is CASSKQGASTEAFF.

This clonotype was detected a few times. This chain uses TRBV28 with TRBJ1-5; D is possibly TRBD1 (6 bases). The CDR3 contains 13 residues. The germline V gene encodes CDR1 MDHEN and CDR2 SYDVKM. Trimming cost V 6 bases and J 11 bases, with 17 bases left between them. The CDR3 DNA is TGTGCCAGCAGATGGGGGGCTACCTCAGCCCAGCATTTT. It codes for CASRWGATSAQHF.

This CDR3 is CSVERGSEQYF. The CDR3 DNA reads TGCAGCGTTGAGAGGGGGAGCGAGCAGTACTTC. J is TRBJ2-7 and V is TRBV29-1; maybe TRBD1 (6 bases). Per germline, CDR1 SQVTM and CDR2 ANQGSEA. Trimming took off 3 bases at V and 6 bases at J, with 9 bases between the two ends. The CDR3 totals 11 residues.

This clonotype was detected many times. The genes are TRBV5-1 and TRBJ2-2; tentatively, D is TRBD1 (5 bases). This CDR3 contains 14 residues. The V gene's germline CDR1 is SGHRS and CDR2 YFSETQ. The V and J ends lost 5 bases and 1 base respectively, with 9 bases between them. The CDR3 loop reads CASRRTGNTGELFF. For the CDR3, the DNA is TGCGCCAGCAGACGTACAGGGAACACCGGGGAGCTGTTTTTT.